This entry lists 16 T cell receptor beta chains sequenced from one sample in a study of blood T cell repertoires in COVID-19. Data came from immunoSEQ multiplex PCR; TCRdb stores just in-frame clones and leaves some out. This table holds around 120,000 clones, roughly 89% found once. The sequencing input was peripheral blood. These receptors came from a woman aged 60-75 years with COVID-19, enrolled during active disease.

V usage is TRBV18 and J usage is TRBJ1-5, with TRBD1 matching 8 bases. Germline assignment: CDR1 KGHSH and CDR2 LQKENI. V lost 6 bases and J lost 0; bases outside the gene matches: 4. The CDR3 totals 15 residues. The CDR3 protein is CASSAGGDSNQPQHF. The DNA of the CDR3 is TGTGCCAGCTCCGCAGGGGGCGATAGCAATCAGCCCCAGCATTTT.

The chain joins TRBV3-1 (or the pseudogene TRBV3-2) to TRBJ2-1; D is possibly TRBD2 (6 bases). The CDR3 is made up of 14 amino acids. Germline V gene sequence: CDR1 LGHDT, CDR2 YNNKEL (reference sequence). Deletions cut 0 bases from V and 10 bases from J, with 13 bases between. The CDR3 nucleotides read TGTGCCAGCAGCCAAGAACAGGTTCGGGGGGAGCAGTTCTTC. Translating gives CASSQEQVRGEQFF.

The rearrangement links TRBV5-4 to TRBJ2-2; 12 bases are shared with TRBD1. In germline, CDR1 is SGHNT, CDR2 YYREEE (reference sequence). Losses at the gene ends were 3 bases for V and 7 bases for J; bases not matched to a gene: 4. This CDR3 contains 15 residues. CDR3 nucleotides: TGTGCCAGCAGCTGGGGGACAGGGGGCTACGGGGAGCTGTTTTTT. Translated: CASSWGTGGYGELFF.

V is TRBV11-2 and J is TRBJ1-5; TRBD1 matches 9 bases. V trimming: 5 bases; J trimming: 6 bases; junction bases outside the gene matches: 8. This CDR3 comprises 15 residues. Germline V gene sequence: CDR1 SGHAT, CDR2 FQNNGV. CDR3 residues: CASSPDRGRFQPQHF. The CDR3 DNA follows: TGTGCCAGCAGCCCGGACAGGGGACGGTTTCAGCCCCAGCATTTT.

The V call is TRBV19, the J call TRBJ2-1, with 9 bases that match TRBD2. From germline, CDR1 is LNHDA and CDR2 SQIVND (reference sequence). The ends lost 6 bases at V and 4 bases at J; junction bases unmatched: 7. This CDR3 is built from 15 residues. CDR3 bases: TGTGCCAGTAGCCTTAGCGGGGGAGTTTACAATGAGCAGTTCTTC. Protein sequence: CASSLSGGVYNEQFF.

The rearrangement uses TRBV11-2 and TRBJ1-1, with no clear D. The V gene's germline CDR1 is SGHAT and CDR2 FQNNGV. The CDR3 contains 14 residues. V shed 0 bases and J shed 4 bases, with 9 bases lying between them. The CDR3 DNA follows: TGTGCCAGCAGCTTAGAGCCCGGAGGCACTGAAGCTTTCTTT. Its translation is CASSLEPGGTEAFF.

The chain is built from TRBV7-9 and TRBJ2-5; 9 positions agree with TRBD2. The CDR3 sequence is 17 residues long. The trim removed 1 base at V and 5 bases at J, leaving 11 bases unmatched. CDR1 SEHNR and CDR2 FQNEAQ come from the germline V gene (reference sequence). CDR3 nucleotides: TGTGCCAGCAGCTTAGGATCCCTAGCGGGGTCTTCGGAGACCCAGTACTTC. Amino acids: CASSLGSLAGSSETQYF. Full variable domain (outside the CDR3, taken from reference TRBV7-9 and TRBJ2-5): DTGVSQNPRHKITKRGQNVTFRCDPISEHNRLYWYRQTLGQGPEFLTYFQNEAQLEKSRLLSDRFSAERPKGSFSTLEIQRTEQGDSAMYLCASSLGSLAGSSETQYFGPGTRLLVL.

Regarding this clone: Within the sample, other DNA sequences also encode this same CDR3. The J gene is TRBJ1-2, the V gene TRBV9; D remains unclear. V gave up 2 bases and J gave up 0 bases, with 5 bases separating them. Germline V gives CDR1 SGDLS, CDR2 YYNGEE. There are 13 residues in the CDR3. CDR3 protein: CASSVGTNYGYTF. The CDR3 nucleotides are TGTGCCAGCAGCGTGGGCACTAACTATGGCTACACCTTC.

V usage is TRBV4-3 and J usage is TRBJ2-3; 9 nucleotides match TRBD2. The CDR3 extends over 17 amino acids. Looked up from germline, CDR1 is LGHNA and CDR2 is YSLEER. The ends lost 1 base at V and 2 bases at J; junction bases unmatched: 7. The CDR3, as DNA: TGCGCCAGCAGCCAAGGGAAAGCGGGGGGACCCACAGATACGCAGTATTTT. Translating it yields CASSQGKAGGPTDTQYF.

The chain has TRBV5-4 and TRBJ2-7; D is perhaps TRBD1 (5 bases). This CDR3 contains 15 residues. V gave up 2 bases and J gave up 4 bases, with 16 bases separating them. Germline-derived CDR1 and CDR2 are SGHNT and YYREEE (reference sequence). CDR3: CASSLPPGSTYEQYF. For the CDR3, the DNA is TGTGCCAGCAGCTTACCGCCAGGGTCAACATACGAGCAGTACTTC.

This chain links TRBV5-8 with TRBJ2-1, with TRBD1 matching over 8 bases. This CDR3 is built from 15 residues. Germline CDR1 reads SGHTS; CDR2 reads YDEGEE. V dropped 4 bases and J dropped 3; count of bases not matched to a gene: 6. CDR3 sequence: CASSKDREIYNEQFF. CDR3 sequence (DNA): TGTGCCAGCAGCAAGGACAGGGAGATCTACAATGAGCAGTTCTTC. The full variable domain, in which reference TRBV5-8 and TRBJ2-1 provide the parts outside the CDR3, is EAGVTQSPTHLIKTRGQQATLRCSPISGHTSVYWYQQALGLGLQFLLWYDEGEERNRGNFPPRFSGRQFPNYSSELNVNALELEDSALYLCASSKDREIYNEQFFGPGTRLTVL.

This chain joins TRBV3-1 (or the pseudogene TRBV3-2) and TRBJ1-2; TRBD1 matches 8 bases. Germline loops: CDR1 LGHDT, CDR2 YNNKEL (reference sequence). The junction had 9 bases not matched to a gene; V was cut back by 6 bases and J by 9 bases. The CDR3 covers 13 residues. CDR3 sequence: CASSPGTGLSYTF. In DNA, the CDR3 is TGTGCCAGCAGTCCAGGGACAGGCCTGAGCTACACCTTC.

The genes are TRBV3-1 (or the pseudogene TRBV3-2) and TRBJ1-6; TRBD1 aligns across 8 bases. CDR3 length: 16 residues. V was pared by 6 bases and J by 7 bases, with 11 bases of the junction left unmatched. Germline loops: CDR1 LGHDT, CDR2 YNNKEL (reference sequence). CDR3 DNA: TGTGCCAGCAGAGGGTTAGGGGACAGGAGGAATTCACCCCTCCACTTT. Its protein product is CASRGLGDRRNSPLHF.

The chain carries TRBV11-2 and TRBJ1-4, with 7 positions matching TRBD1. This CDR3 comprises 14 residues. The germline V gene encodes CDR1 SGHAT and CDR2 FQNNGV. V gave up 5 bases and J gave up 4 bases; unmatched junction bases: 4. The CDR3 sequence is CASSPTGVNEKLFF. In DNA, the CDR3 is TGTGCCAGCAGCCCAACAGGGGTTAATGAAAAACTGTTTTTT.

This chain joins TRBV5-4 and TRBJ1-2; 7 nucleotides align to TRBD1. Losses at the gene ends were 4 bases for V and 6 bases for J; bases not matched to a gene: 15. The CDR3 spans 16 residues. Germline CDR1 reads SGHNT; CDR2 reads YYREEE (reference sequence). This CDR3 reads CASSAETDRVVHGYTF. The DNA for the CDR3 is TGTGCCAGCAGCGCCGAAACCGACAGGGTTGTTCATGGCTACACCTTC. Using reference TRBV5-4 and TRBJ1-2 for the parts outside the CDR3, the full variable domain is ETGVTQSPTHLIKTRGQQVTLRCSSQSGHNTVSWYQQALGQGPQFIFQYYREEENGRGNFPPRFSGLQFPNYSSELNVNALELDDSALYLCASSAETDRVVHGYTFGSGTRLTVV.

V is TRBV25-1 and J is TRBJ1-5; 10 bases match TRBD1. The V gene's germline CDR1 is MGHDK and CDR2 SYGVNS. CDR3 length: 16 amino acids. The J segment lost 2 bases and the V segment lost 6 bases, leaving 7 bases of the junction unmatched. The CDR3 loop reads CASSKTGGAGNQPQHF. The CDR3 DNA reads as TGTGCCAGCAGCAAGACAGGGGGCGCGGGCAATCAGCCCCAGCATTTT.